The 27 T cell receptor beta chains below all came from one sample that was sequenced in a study of cytomegalovirus exposure and HLA in healthy donors (dated by TCRdb to 2017 to 2019). Library preparation employed the immunoSEQ multiplex PCR assay. The multiplex PCR relied on a mix of 60 forward primers for TCR Vbeta segments and 13 reverse primers for TCR Jbeta segments. TCRdb's version of the immuneACCESS table is confined to in-frame rearrangements and falls short of the full clone set. An unresolved V gene accounts for under half of the shortfall where checked; the remainder is of unknown origin. The sample includes 150,000 to 200,000 clones, with about four fifths observed a single time. The ten largest clones capture approximately 1% of the sample. The sequencing input was PBMCs. These receptors originate from a woman between 40 and 50 years old in good health and CMV-seronegative.

A note on this clone: Additional DNA sequences in this sample encode the identical CDR3. V gene TRBV19 combines with J gene TRBJ2-7; the match to TRBD1 covers 9 bases. V lost 5 bases to trimming and J lost 2 bases; unmatched junction nucleotides: 7. The germline V gene has CDR1 LNHDA and CDR2 SQIVND (reference sequence). This CDR3 comprises 15 residues. The CDR3 loop reads CASSEDRGGTYEQYF. The CDR3 DNA reads as TGTGCCAGTAGTGAAGACAGGGGGGGTACCTACGAGCAGTACTTC.

This clone showed up just a few times. This rearrangement joins TRBV7-5 to TRBJ2-7; the tabulated D call, TRBD2, remains unverified against the DNA. TRBV7-5 is reported as a pseudogene. The CDR3 is 17 amino acids. CDR3 nucleotide sequence: TGTGTCAGAAGCTTACCGGGACTAGCGGGAGGACCCTACGAGCAGTACGTC. Protein: CVRSLPGLAGGPYEQYV.

The chain has TRBV10-3 and TRBJ1-1; TRBD1 matches 10 bases. Trimming removed 3 bases from V and 5 bases from J; junction bases left unmatched: 6. Germline lookup yields CDR1 ENHRY and CDR2 SYGVKD. The CDR3 is 15 amino acids. The CDR3 loop reads CAISDRQGAGTEAFF. As DNA, the CDR3 is TGTGCCATCAGTGACCGACAGGGGGCTGGAACTGAAGCTTTCTTT.

V is TRBV28 and J is TRBJ2-5, with D possibly matching TRBD1 (7 bases). The CDR3 spans 17 residues. V dropped 5 bases and J dropped 3 bases, with 22 bases sitting between them. Germline assignment: CDR1 MDHEN and CDR2 SYDVKM. Here the CDR3 DNA reads TGTGCCAGCAGTCCCCCGGGAGTAGGGGGCCCCAAAGAGACCCAGTACTTC. Translation gives CASSPPGVGGPKETQYF.

This clone was found once. The chain carries TRBV7-9 and TRBJ1-2, with 7 bases matching TRBD1. Germline loops: CDR1 SEHNR, CDR2 FQNEAQ (reference sequence). J lost 0 bases, V lost 5 bases, and 6 bases had no gene match. This CDR3 has 15 amino acids. The CDR3: CASSRPGQSNYGYTF. CDR3 sequence (DNA): TGTGCCAGCAGCCGGCCGGGACAGTCTAACTATGGCTACACCTTC.

The chain employs TRBV29-1 and TRBJ2-1, with 7 bases matching TRBD2. The length of the CDR3 is 15 residues. Per the germline V gene, CDR1 is SQVTM and CDR2 is ANQGSEA. V dropped 0 bases and J dropped 5; count of bases not matched to a gene: 7. This CDR3 is CSVEEIWEGNNEQFF. The CDR3 DNA sequence: TGCAGCGTTGAAGAAATATGGGAGGGAAACAATGAGCAGTTCTTC.

This clone was counted once. CDR3 bases: TGCGCCAGCAGCTTGGGTGACGGTGGGAGTTACAATGAGCAGTTCTTC. Its translation: CASSLGDGGSYNEQFF. The V call is TRBV5-1, the J call TRBJ2-1; D is possibly TRBD2 (5 bases). Trimming stripped 0 bases from V and 4 bases from J, with 14 bases between. Germline lookup yields CDR1 SGHRS and CDR2 YFSETQ. The CDR3 spans 16 residues.

The gene calls are TRBV18 and TRBJ2-1, with 7 positions matching TRBD2. The V gene's germline CDR1 is KGHSH and CDR2 LQKENI. The V segment lost 3 bases and the J segment 2 bases; nucleotides outside the gene matches: 7. The CDR3 is 16 residues long. The CDR3 spells CASSPLAGVAYNEQFF. The CDR3 DNA reads as TGTGCCAGCTCACCGTTAGCGGGCGTCGCCTACAATGAGCAGTTCTTC.

The chain links TRBV7-3 to TRBJ2-1; 7 bases map to TRBD2. The CDR3 loop spans 16 amino acids. J lost 8 bases, V lost 1 base, and 11 bases had no gene match. Germline V gene data show CDR1 as SGHTA and CDR2 as FQGTGA. The CDR3 sequence: CASSLSRVGGPDEQFF. CDR3 in DNA: TGTGCCAGCAGCTTAAGTCGAGTGGGAGGGCCTGATGAGCAGTTCTTC. Supplemented by reference TRBV7-3 and TRBJ2-1, the full variable domain reads GAGVSQTPSNKVTEKGKYVELRCDPISGHTALYWYRQSLGQGPEFLIYFQGTGAADDSGLPNDRFFAVRPEGSVSTLKIQRTERGDSAVYLCASSLSRVGGPDEQFFGPGTRLTVL.

This chain links TRBV6-5 with TRBJ2-1; weak D call: TRBD1 (6 bases). Germline V gene data show CDR1 as MNHEY and CDR2 as SVGAGI. CDR3 size: 16 residues. V lost 4 bases, J lost 0 bases, and 13 bases lay in between. CDR3 sequence reads: CASSSDRLSSYNEQFF. As DNA, the CDR3 is TGTGCCAGCAGTTCCGACAGGTTGAGCTCCTACAATGAGCAGTTCTTC.

This clone was detected once. The chain is built from TRBV6-1 and TRBJ1-2; 9 bases match TRBD1. Germline CDR1 is MNHNS and CDR2 is SASEGT. V lost 7 bases to trimming and J lost 6 bases; unmatched junction nucleotides: 9. The CDR3 is 14 residues long. DNA of the CDR3: TGTGCCAGCAACTACAGGGGGCGCTTGGATGGCTACACCTTC. This gives the protein CASNYRGRLDGYTF.

The V and J genes are TRBV9 and TRBJ2-7; 8 positions match TRBD2. Unmatched junction bases numbered 15, after V lost 0 bases and J lost 4 bases. This CDR3 contains 18 residues. The V gene's germline CDR1 is SGDLS and CDR2 YYNGEE. The CDR3 region is CASSVARRLAGTWYEQYV. The CDR3 region has the DNA TGTGCCAGCAGCGTAGCCCGTCGGTTAGCGGGGACTTGGTACGAGCAGTACGTC.

This clone has just one count. V is TRBV30 and J is TRBJ1-2; possible D gene TRBD1, 5 bases. Trimming removed 5 bases at V and 3 bases at J, with 16 bases between. The V gene's germline CDR1 is GTSNPN and CDR2 SVGIG (reference sequence). The CDR3 covers 14 residues. CDR3: CAWCHRNKDYGYTF. In DNA, the CDR3 is TGTGCCTGGTGCCACAGGAATAAGGACTATGGCTACACCTTC.

The genes are TRBV25-1 and TRBJ2-1, with TRBD1 as a possible D gene (5 bases). CDR1 and CDR2 from the germline V gene are MGHDK and SYGVNS. The CDR3 covers 15 residues. Trimming removed 1 base from V and 7 bases from J, with 14 bases in between. CDR3 sequence: CASSEFARSGNEQFF. The CDR3 region has the DNA TGTGCCAGCAGTGAATTTGCGAGATCAGGGAATGAGCAGTTCTTC.

The gene calls are TRBV5-8 and TRBJ2-6; 12 bases fit TRBD1. V was clipped by 4 bases and J by 8 bases; unmatched bases: 16. CDR1 SGHTS and CDR2 YDEGEE come from the germline V gene. The CDR3 has 19 residues. CDR3 protein: CASSAGTGGFSLGTNVLTF. CDR3 bases: TGTGCCAGCAGCGCCGGGACAGGGGGCTTCTCTCTGGGGACCAACGTCCTGACTTTC.

The V and J genes are TRBV6-5 and TRBJ2-2; 8 positions agree with TRBD2. The ends lost 7 bases at V and 3 bases at J; junction bases unmatched: 7. The CDR3 is 15 amino acids. Germline V gene sequence: CDR1 MNHEY, CDR2 SVGAGI. DNA of the CDR3: TGTGCCAGCAAGAAAGCGGGAGTTCACACCGGGGAGCTGTTTTTT. Translation gives CASKKAGVHTGELFF.

The V call is TRBV15, the J call TRBJ1-3, with a weak D call TRBD1 (6 bases). From germline, CDR1 is LNHNV and CDR2 YYDKDF (reference sequence). The germline V and J ends were trimmed by 0 bases and 3 bases, with 12 bases remaining between them. This CDR3 is 16 amino acids long. The CDR3 coding sequence is TGTGCCACCAGCAGAGATCGGGCAGGGGATGGAAACACCATATATTTT. This codes for CATSRDRAGDGNTIYF.

This clone is a singleton in its sample. The rearrangement links TRBV4-1 to TRBJ2-7, with 7 nucleotides matching TRBD2. CDR3 size: 17 residues. Germline V gene sequence: CDR1 MGHRA, CDR2 YSYEKL. Trimming removed 1 base from V and 3 bases from J; junction bases left unmatched: 12. CDR3 in amino acids: CASSQVWSAGANYEQYV. CDR3 nucleotides: TGCGCCAGCAGCCAAGTTTGGAGCGCGGGAGCGAACTACGAGCAGTACGTC.

The chain carries TRBV30 and TRBJ2-1, with D perhaps TRBD1 (5 bases). The V end was cut by 3 bases, the J end by 5 bases, with 11 bases between. The CDR3 is made up of 13 amino acids. From germline, CDR1 is GTSNPN and CDR2 SVGIG (reference sequence). CDR3: CAWSPDSNNEQFF. The CDR3 DNA is TGTGCCTGGAGCCCCGACAGTAACAATGAGCAGTTCTTC. Full variable domain (remainder filled in from reference TRBV30 and TRBJ2-1): SQTIHQWPATLVQPVGSPLSLECTVEGTSNPNLYWYRQAAGRGLQLLFYSVGIGQISSEVPQNLSASRPQDRQFILSSKKLLLSDSGFYLCAWSPDSNNEQFFGPGTRLTVL.

This chain uses TRBV7-9 with TRBJ1-2; 8 bases agree with TRBD1. V lost 1 base and J lost 4; bases outside the gene matches: 5. CDR3 size: 15 residues. Germline V gene sequence: CDR1 SEHNR, CDR2 FQNEAQ (reference sequence). CDR3 nucleotides: TGTGCCAGCAGCTTAGACGGACAGGGAGTCTATGGCTACACCTTC. Translating it yields CASSLDGQGVYGYTF.

Written as DNA, the CDR3 is TGTGCCAGCAGCTTAGCGATAAGGCCAGGCTGGGACTATGGCTACACCTTC. It codes for CASSLAIRPGWDYGYTF. This chain links TRBV7-8 with TRBJ1-2; unclear D gene. This CDR3 region has 17 residues. Germline V gives CDR1 SGHVS, CDR2 FQNEAQ. V was pared by 0 bases and J by 3 bases, with 17 bases between.

This clone was detected a few times. V and J are TRBV7-3 and TRBJ2-2; 9 nucleotides agree with TRBD2. V lost 0 bases and J lost 4; bases outside the gene matches: 9. Germline CDR1 and CDR2: SGHTA and FQGTGA. The CDR3 covers 18 residues. CDR3 in DNA: TGTGCCAGCAGCTTAACACCCCCGGGACTAGCATCCACCGGGGAGCTGTTTTTT. Protein product: CASSLTPPGLASTGELFF.

This chain joins TRBV6-6 and TRBJ1-2; D remains unclear. This CDR3 contains 15 residues. CDR1 is MNHNY and CDR2 is SVGAGI in the germline V gene (reference sequence). Deletions cut 0 bases from V and 4 bases from J, with 12 bases between. The CDR3 DNA is TGTGCCAGCAGTTACTCCCCATCTACTGGCTATGGCTACACCTTC. Translation: CASSYSPSTGYGYTF.

This clone has a single count. The chain joins TRBV7-8 to TRBJ1-4; no definite D call. V lost 1 base and J 0 bases, leaving 21 bases between the germline ends. CDR3 size: 20 residues. Germline V gives CDR1 SGHVS, CDR2 FQNEAQ. The CDR3, as DNA: TGTGCCAGCAGCTTAGTAGCATTCGGTGTCAGACTTTCAACTAATGAAAAACTGTTTTTT. Its protein product is CASSLVAFGVRLSTNEKLFF.

CDR3 protein: CASSLRRGSSYNEQFF. As DNA, the CDR3 is TGTGCCAGCAGCTTACGTAGGGGGAGCTCCTACAATGAGCAGTTCTTC. This chain links TRBV7-9 with TRBJ2-1; the D gene is possibly TRBD1 (6 bases). Germline-derived CDR1 and CDR2 are SEHNR and FQNEAQ (reference sequence). V lost 2 bases and J 0 bases, leaving 11 bases between the germline ends. The CDR3 contains 16 residues.

CDR3 sequence reads: CASSLAVRAAEAFF. Here the CDR3 DNA reads TGTGCCAGCAGCTTAGCGGTCAGGGCGGCTGAAGCTTTCTTT. V gene TRBV7-2 combines with J gene TRBJ1-1; possible D gene TRBD1, 5 bases. The length of the CDR3 is 14 residues. The V end was cut by 0 bases, the J end by 6 bases, with 11 bases between. Germline-derived CDR1 and CDR2 are SGHTA and FQGNSA.

The rearrangement links TRBV7-2 to TRBJ1-1, with unresolved D. The CDR3 extends over 14 amino acids. Trimming took 5 bases from V and 4 from J, leaving 14 bases between them. Germline CDR1 reads SGHTA; CDR2 reads FQGNSA. CDR3 in amino acids: CASSRRNEATEAFF. CDR3 bases: TGTGCCAGCAGCCGCCGAAATGAAGCCACTGAAGCTTTCTTT.